One and the same sample provided the 31 T cell receptor beta chains below, sequenced in a study of blood T cell repertoires in COVID-19. TCRdb's copy holds only in-frame clones and misses some; the assay was immunoSEQ multiplex PCR. The sample consists of about 160,000 clones, roughly 87% of them appearing once. Specimen: peripheral blood. These receptors were taken from a woman aged 60 to 75 who had recovered from COVID-19.

This clone occurred once. This chain uses TRBV4-2 with TRBJ1-1; 9 nucleotides align to TRBD1. This CDR3 contains 18 residues. Germline V gives CDR1 LGHNA, CDR2 YNFKEQ. Unmatched junction bases numbered 14, after V lost 1 base and J lost 5 bases. CDR3 bases: TGTGCCAGCAGCCAAGTTTCCGGGACAGGGAAAGGGAGGACTGAAGCTTTCTTT. The encoded protein is CASSQVSGTGKGRTEAFF.

The chain recombines TRBV5-1 with TRBJ2-5; the D gene is possibly TRBD1 (7 bases). CDR1 and CDR2 from the germline V gene are SGHRS and YFSETQ. This CDR3 has 16 residues. The V and J ends lost 0 bases and 2 bases respectively, with 14 bases between them. The CDR3 loop is CASSLVRGQIQETQYF. In nucleotides, the CDR3 is TGCGCCAGCAGCTTGGTGCGGGGACAGATTCAAGAGACCCAGTACTTC.

The CDR3 is CASSFNYRRGYEQYF. The CDR3 nucleotides read TGTGCCAGCAGCTTCAACTACCGGCGGGGGTACGAGCAGTACTTC. J is TRBJ2-7 and V is TRBV11-2, with 7 bases that match TRBD2. CDR1 is SGHAT and CDR2 is FQNNGV in the germline V gene. The length of the CDR3 is 15 residues. V gave up 3 bases and J gave up 4 bases; unmatched junction bases: 9.

The gene calls are TRBV10-3 and TRBJ1-2; 12 bases line up with TRBD1. Germline V lookup: CDR1 ENHRY, CDR2 SYGVKD. This CDR3 contains 19 residues. Unmatched junction bases numbered 18, after V lost 8 bases and J lost 2 bases. In DNA, the CDR3 is TGTGCCATCGGCGGGACAGGGGGCCAAACACTCTCTATAAACTATGGCTACACCTTC. Encoded protein: CAIGGTGGQTLSINYGYTF.

The chain combines TRBV11-2 with TRBJ2-7; D may be TRBD1 (7 bases). The CDR3 loop spans 16 amino acids. Germline loops: CDR1 SGHAT, CDR2 FQNNGV. V was clipped by 4 bases and J by 4 bases, with 20 bases between them. The CDR3, as DNA: TGTGCCAGCAGCTCCCCTGGAGGGCAGGGGGTTTACGAGCAGTACTTC. The encoded protein is CASSSPGGQGVYEQYF.

This chain links TRBV12-3 or TRBV12-4 with TRBJ1-1; D is perhaps TRBD1 (5 bases). The length of the CDR3 is 13 residues. With 3 bases removed from V and 5 bases from J, the gap between germline ends came to 10 bases. CDR3 residues: CASSLAGGTEAFF. The DNA for the CDR3 is TGTGCCAGCAGTTTGGCGGGGGGGACTGAAGCTTTCTTT.

The CDR3: CASSGGDRQETQYF. In nucleotides, the CDR3 is TGTGCCAGTAGCGGGGGGGACAGACAAGAGACCCAGTACTTC. The rearrangement links TRBV19 to TRBJ2-5, with D possibly TRBD2 on 8 matching bases. The CDR3 covers 14 residues. From germline, CDR1 is LNHDA and CDR2 SQIVND (reference sequence). V gave up 6 bases and J gave up 2 bases, with 13 bases separating them.

The chain is built from TRBV5-1 and TRBJ1-3; D possibly corresponds to TRBD1 (5 bases). Per germline, CDR1 SGHRS and CDR2 YFSETQ. The CDR3 loop spans 14 amino acids. The V end was cut by 4 bases, the J end by 2 bases, with 10 bases between. CDR3 bases: TGCGCCAGCAGCGTGCAGGGTACTGGAAACACCATATATTTT. Amino acids: CASSVQGTGNTIYF. Together with reference TRBV5-1 and TRBJ1-3, the CDR3 gives the full variable domain: KAGVTQTPRYLIKTRGQQVTLSCSPISGHRSVSWYQQTPGQGLQFLFEYFSETQRNKGNFPGRFSGRQFSNSRSEMNVSTLELGDSALYLCASSVQGTGNTIYFGEGSWLTVV.

The chain has TRBV3-1 (or the pseudogene TRBV3-2) and TRBJ2-3; TRBD2 is a possible D gene (5 bases). From germline, CDR1 is LGHDT and CDR2 YNNKEL (reference sequence). Deletions cut 6 bases from V and 0 bases from J, with 22 bases between. The CDR3 covers 18 residues. In nucleotides, the CDR3 is TGTGCCAGCAGGGGAAGTAGTCGGGGATTAGTTAGCACAGATACGCAGTATTTT. This sequence encodes CASRGSSRGLVSTDTQYF.

This clone was seen a few times. CDR3 sequence reads: CASSLNVGGGTQYF. The DNA for the CDR3 is TGTGCCAGCAGCTTAAACGTCGGGGGAGGGACGCAGTATTTT. The V gene is TRBV13, the J gene TRBJ2-3, with 7 bases identical to TRBD2. The CDR3 has 14 amino acids. V was pared by 2 bases and J by 9 bases, with 8 bases of the junction left unmatched. Germline CDR1 PRHDT, CDR2 FYEKMQ (reference sequence).

In regard to this clone: The same CDR3 also results from other DNA sequences found in this sample. This chain joins TRBV3-1 (or the pseudogene TRBV3-2) and TRBJ1-2; the D gene is possibly TRBD1 (5 bases). The CDR3 is made up of 15 amino acids. Germline values: CDR1 LGHDT, CDR2 YNNKEL (reference sequence). V was trimmed by 0 bases and J by 4 bases, leaving 12 bases between them. CDR3 residues: CASSQDPLGVYGYTF. The CDR3, as DNA: TGTGCCAGCAGCCAAGATCCATTAGGGGTCTATGGCTACACCTTC.

This clone has just one count. This chain links TRBV7-2 with TRBJ1-1; possibly TRBD1 for D (6 bases). CDR3 length equals 13 residues. V was pared by 2 bases and J by 7 bases, with 11 bases between. The V gene's germline CDR1 is SGHTA and CDR2 FQGNSA. As DNA, the CDR3 is TGTGCCAGCAGCTTACGACAGGCCGTTGAAGCTTTCTTT. This encodes CASSLRQAVEAFF.

V usage is TRBV28 and J usage is TRBJ1-2; D not resolved. The CDR3 totals 13 residues. CDR1 is MDHEN and CDR2 is SYDVKM in the germline V gene. V was pared by 6 bases and J by 6 bases, with 14 bases between. CDR3 amino acids: CASSQIQNNGYTF. Written as DNA, the CDR3 is TGTGCCAGCAGCCAAATACAGAATAATGGCTACACCTTC.

On this clone: A much larger clone differs from this one at a single base, so this may be a read error. This sequence joins TRBV2 and TRBJ2-7; maybe TRBD2 (5 bases). Germline V gene data show CDR1 as SNHLY and CDR2 as FYNNEI. V was trimmed by 6 bases and J by 3 bases, leaving 9 bases between them. The CDR3 runs to 12 residues. The CDR3, as DNA: TGTGCCAGCAGCCCCGGAGGCTACGAGCAGTACTTC. It translates to CASSPGGYEQYF.

This chain links TRBV10-3 with TRBJ1-1; the D gene is possibly TRBD1 (5 bases). Per the germline V gene, CDR1 is ENHRY and CDR2 is SYGVKD. V dropped 11 bases and J dropped 7 bases, with 23 bases sitting between them. The CDR3 consists of 14 residues. The CDR3 spells CASQNVLGEGEAFF. CDR3 sequence (DNA): TGTGCCTCACAAAACGTCTTAGGGGAGGGTGAAGCTTTCTTT.

The count of this clone is one. The V gene is TRBV19, the J gene TRBJ1-2, with a weak D call TRBD1 (6 bases). CDR3 length: 14 amino acids. The germline gives CDR1 LNHDA, CDR2 SQIVND (reference sequence). V was trimmed by 6 bases and J by 4 bases, leaving 15 bases between them. The CDR3 reads CASSAGGAGYGYTF. The CDR3 coding sequence is TGTGCCAGTAGCGCGGGGGGCGCGGGCTATGGCTACACCTTC.

This clone has more than one count but fewer than ten. The chain has TRBV27 and TRBJ2-3, with 7 bases that match TRBD2. The CDR3 totals 16 residues. The junction had 9 bases not matched to a gene; V was cut back by 6 bases and J by 0 bases. Germline loops: CDR1 MNHEY, CDR2 SMNVEV (reference sequence). The CDR3 nucleotides read TGTGCCAGCAGGACATATCTAGCGGCAAGCACAGATACGCAGTATTTT. This sequence encodes CASRTYLAASTDTQYF.

V gene TRBV6-5 combines with J gene TRBJ2-1, with 7 bases matching TRBD2. The J segment lost 6 bases and the V segment lost 5 bases, leaving 4 bases of the junction unmatched. Germline V gene lookup returns CDR1 MNHEY and CDR2 SVGAGI. This CDR3 has 13 residues. In nucleotides, the CDR3 is TGTGCCAGCAGTAGGGGAGGGCCCAATGAGCAGTTCTTC. This codes for CASSRGGPNEQFF.

This clone was seen at least ten times. This rearrangement joins TRBV7-3 to TRBJ2-3; 12 positions agree with TRBD2. Per germline, CDR1 SGHTA and CDR2 FQGTGA. The CDR3 totals 15 residues. V lost 3 bases to trimming and J lost 6 bases; unmatched junction nucleotides: 4. CDR3 sequence: CASSFRTSGVDTQYF. In nucleotides, the CDR3 is TGTGCCAGCAGCTTTAGGACTAGCGGGGTGGATACGCAGTATTTT.

The J gene is TRBJ1-5, the V gene TRBV10-2, with TRBD1 identical over 8 bases. V lost 6 bases and J lost 2; bases outside the gene matches: 3. The CDR3 covers 14 residues. CDR1 is WSHSY, CDR2 SAAADI, per germline. The DNA of the CDR3 is TGCGCCAGCAGAGGACAGGGTGGCAATCAGCCCCAGCATTTT. Residues: CASRGQGGNQPQHF.

The chain links TRBV4-3 to TRBJ2-6; perhaps TRBD1 as D (6 bases). Trimming left V 0 bases short and J 2 bases short, with 14 bases between. In germline, CDR1 is LGHNA, CDR2 YSLEER. The CDR3 totals 18 residues. The CDR3 loop is CASSQEGHSTAGANVLTF. CDR3 bases: TGCGCCAGCAGCCAAGAGGGACATTCGACGGCTGGGGCCAACGTCCTGACTTTC.

This clone is a singleton in its sample. The chain uses TRBV19 and TRBJ2-5, with no clear D. The V end lost 4 bases, the J end lost 1 base, and 7 bases lay between the germline ends. The CDR3 runs to 13 residues. Germline CDR1 is LNHDA and CDR2 is SQIVND (reference sequence). As DNA, the CDR3 is TGTGCCAGTAGTAGGTCAGTCCAAGAGACCCAGTACTTC. It codes for CASSRSVQETQYF. The variable domain in full, with the rest retrieved from reference TRBV19 and TRBJ2-5, is DGGITQSPKYLFRKEGQNVTLSCEQNLNHDAMYWYRQDPGQGLRLIYYSQIVNDFQKGDIAEGYSVSREKKESFPLTVTSAQKNPTAFYLCASSRSVQETQYFGPGTRLLVL.

This rearrangement joins TRBV19 to TRBJ1-1, with TRBD1 matching over 11 bases. Germline V lookup: CDR1 LNHDA, CDR2 SQIVND (reference sequence). The ends lost 0 bases at V and 7 bases at J; junction bases unmatched: 4. The CDR3 is 15 amino acids. CDR3 amino acids: CASSIEGQGAGEAFF. The CDR3, as DNA: TGTGCCAGTAGTATAGAAGGACAGGGGGCAGGTGAAGCTTTCTTT.

The chain carries TRBV19 and TRBJ1-2; possibly TRBD1 for D (5 bases). CDR3 length equals 13 residues. CDR1 is LNHDA, CDR2 SQIVND, per germline (reference sequence). Trimming left V 5 bases short and J 2 bases short, with 9 bases between. CDR3 amino acids: CASSGRQNYGYTF. CDR3 bases: TGTGCCAGTAGTGGGCGACAGAACTATGGCTACACCTTC.

This chain links TRBV3-1 (or the pseudogene TRBV3-2) with TRBJ2-1; TRBD2 matches 7 bases. Germline-derived CDR1 and CDR2 are LGHDT and YNNKEL (reference sequence). The V and J ends lost 2 bases and 7 bases, in that order; junction bases with no gene match: 5. The CDR3 is 14 amino acids. DNA for the CDR3: TGTGCCAGCAGCCAAAGACTAGCCGTAAATGAGCAGTTCTTC. Its protein is CASSQRLAVNEQFF.

The chain uses TRBV3-1 (or the pseudogene TRBV3-2) and TRBJ2-1, with 7 positions matching TRBD2. In germline, CDR1 is LGHDT, CDR2 YNNKEL (reference sequence). V gave up 1 base and J gave up 4 bases; unmatched junction bases: 4. There are 15 residues in the CDR3. The CDR3 nucleotides read TGTGCCAGCAGCCAAGGGGGGGGTGGTTACAATGAGCAGTTCTTC. Its translation: CASSQGGGGYNEQFF.

The chain has TRBV29-1 and TRBJ2-7, with a tentative D call TRBD1 (6 bases). Per the germline V gene, CDR1 is SQVTM and CDR2 is ANQGSEA. V shed 5 bases and J shed 5 bases, with 22 bases lying between them. The CDR3 runs 15 residues. The CDR3 loop is CSVNTGRSARDEQYF. CDR3 coding DNA: TGCAGCGTTAATACAGGGCGTTCGGCGAGGGACGAGCAGTACTTC.

The chain employs TRBV5-1 and TRBJ2-2, with unresolved D. Germline V lookup: CDR1 SGHRS, CDR2 YFSETQ. The V end lost 4 bases, the J end lost 6 bases, and 13 bases lay between the germline ends. This CDR3 has 14 amino acids. CDR3 amino acids: CASSHSTSAGELFF. As DNA, the CDR3 is TGCGCCAGCAGCCACAGTACCTCGGCCGGGGAGCTGTTTTTT.

For the CDR3, the DNA is TGTGCCAGCAGCGCGGGAGGGACTAGCGGGGGGGGCCTCCAAGAGACCCAGTACTTC. Translation gives CASSAGGTSGGGLQETQYF. This rearrangement joins TRBV9 to TRBJ2-5; TRBD2 aligns across 16 bases. In germline, CDR1 is SGDLS, CDR2 YYNGEE. CDR3 length: 19 residues. Trimming took 3 bases from V and 1 from J; bases not matched to a gene: 9.

The rearrangement links TRBV11-2 to TRBJ2-1, with 14 nucleotides matching TRBD2. V trimming: 3 bases; J trimming: 4 bases; junction bases outside the gene matches: 2. CDR3 length: 16 amino acids. Germline V CDR1 and CDR2: SGHAT, FQNNGV. CDR3 residues: CASSFGTSGGYNEQFF. The DNA for the CDR3 is TGTGCCAGCAGCTTTGGGACTAGCGGGGGATACAATGAGCAGTTCTTC.

A remark on this clone: Relative to the germline gene, one junction end is altered; a read error may explain this. This rearrangement joins TRBV28 to TRBJ1-5, with 8 bases identical to TRBD1. This CDR3 is 15 amino acids long. The V gene's germline CDR1 is MDHEN and CDR2 SYDVKM. The CDR3 here is CASSFRTGSSQPQHF. The CDR3 bases are TGTGCCAGCAGTTTCCGGACAGGGAGCAGTCAGCCCCAGCATTTT.